This T cell receptor beta chain appears in the sequencing data of a study of cytomegalovirus exposure and HLA in healthy donors. Study context: Of several hundred genotyped donors, more than 75% grouped in the Caucasian-associated ancestry cluster. General study points: Immune exposure information available was restricted to CMV serostatus.

This clone has just one count. The antigen is undetermined. Primers for the PCR totalled 60 Vbeta and 13 Jbeta. Here immunoSEQ multiplex PCR was the method, and the copy in TCRdb shows in-frame clones only, minus some. The repertoire has 150,000 or so clones, around 82% of them found once; the top ten carry around 5.6%. This CDR3 has 14 residues. Between the trimmed V and J ends, which lost 0 bases and 3 bases, there was a span of 8 bases. In germline, CDR1 is PRHDT, CDR2 FYEKMQ (reference sequence). This TCR was sampled from a middle-aged woman in good health and CMV-seropositive. Sequences were obtained from PBMCs. The genes are TRBV13 and TRBJ1-2; no firm D call. CDR3 DNA: TGTGCCAGCAGCTTAGGCCGGGGAGACTATGGCTACACCTTC. Its translation: CASSLGRGDYGYTF. Full variable domain (rest looked up from reference TRBV13 and TRBJ1-2): AAGVIQSPRHLIKEKRETATLKCYPIPRHDTVYWYQQGPGQDPQFLISFYEKMQSDKGSIPDRFSAQQFSDYHSELNMSSLELGDSALYFCASSLGRGDYGYTFGSGTRLTVV.